A single T cell receptor (beta chain) is shown here with its context. Germline loops: CDR1 SGDLS, CDR2 YYNGEE. V gave up 0 bases and J gave up 2 bases; unmatched junction bases: 5. This CDR3 spans 16 amino acids. The record originates from a study of control samples from healthy donors and cancer patients. Produced via immunoSEQ multiplex PCR; TCRdb's table is partial and in-frame only. The sample lists approximately 150,000 clones; about 91% were seen once. Input material: blood. The chain couples TRBV9 to TRBJ2-3, with 8 bases fitting TRBD2. This clonotype was obtained from a man aged 25 to 45 in good health. CDR3 in DNA: TGTGCCAGCAGCGTAGACAGCGGGGGCGCCACAGATACGCAGTATTTT. The encoded protein is CASSVDSGGATDTQYF.